The T cell receptor beta chain described here comes from a study of response to subunit inactivated influenza vaccine (dated by TCRdb to 2016 to 2018). For the wider study: Deep quantitative T cell receptor repertoire profiling was used in the study to track responses to a trivalent subunit inactivated influenza vaccine. Overall results and qualifications from the work: The authors suggested that each seasonal influenza vaccination may recruit only a limited number of new T cells.

Here V drops 8 bases and J drops 10 bases, and the junction holds 6 bases not matched to any gene. The CDR3, from cysteine to phenylalanine, totals 14 residues. The read is trimmed to its CDR3 DNA, 42 bases read in frame from base 1. This clonotype was picked up many times. The target of this receptor is not known. No base quality information exists; no much larger clone differs at one position. Library method: RT-PCR. TCRdb records Illumina HiSeq 2500 as the sequencer. TCRdb trimmed public reads at Q25 via fastp, called clones via MiXCR and kept in-frame beta chains. Rows are unified per CDR3 protein, each entry keeping the most common DNA and genes. The sample table shows more than 150,000 distinct CDR3 sequences, and around 11% are seen once. The ten largest make up around 35% of the sample.

The specimen was CD8+ T cells sorted from PBMCs, collected roughly 24 months after vaccination. The chain employs TRBV12-3 or TRBV12-4 and TRBJ2-1, and 15 junction bases match TRBD2. The receptor's source is a man between 45 and 75 years old who received an inactivated influenza vaccine. Donor details come from another sample of the same person, matched by shared clones. The CDR3 region reads CASGGLAGGGEQFF. DNA sequence: TGTGCCAGCGGGGGACTAGCGGGAGGAGGGGAGCAGTTCTTC.